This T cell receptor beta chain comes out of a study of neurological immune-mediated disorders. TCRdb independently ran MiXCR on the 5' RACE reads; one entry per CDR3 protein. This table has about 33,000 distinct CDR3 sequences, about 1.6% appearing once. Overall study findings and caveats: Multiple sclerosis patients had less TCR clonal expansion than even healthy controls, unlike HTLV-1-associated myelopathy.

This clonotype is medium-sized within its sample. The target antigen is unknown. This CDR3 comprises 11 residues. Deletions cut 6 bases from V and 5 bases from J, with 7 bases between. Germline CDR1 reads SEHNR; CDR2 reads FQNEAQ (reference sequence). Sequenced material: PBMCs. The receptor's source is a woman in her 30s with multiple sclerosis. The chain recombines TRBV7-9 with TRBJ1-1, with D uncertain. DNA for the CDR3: TGTGCCAGCAGTCTGGGGACTGAAGCTTTCTTT. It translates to CASSLGTEAFF.